The subject of this entry is one T cell receptor beta chain. Its antigen is not identified. The data originate from a study of Tregs in tolerant kidney transplant recipients. Across the whole study: Antibodies separated recipient from donor cells.

Notes on the study in general: Few patients were studied, so findings need validation in larger groups.

The protocol was immunoSEQ multiplex PCR, while the TCRdb copy is restricted to in-frame clones and leaves out a portion. The data contain about 2,000 clones, under 60% of them seen just once; the ten biggest clones take up approximately 22%. From germline, CDR1 is SGHTA and CDR2 FQGNSA. CDR3 length: 16 residues. The V and J ends lost 5 bases and 1 base respectively, with 17 bases between them. The V call is TRBV7-2, the J call TRBJ1-1; D might be TRBD1 (5 bases). This TCR was sampled from a human donor in good health. The specimen was Tregs from blood cultured with allogeneic cells. DNA for the CDR3: TGTGCCAGCAGCCATCCATTCGGGGGAAGGAACACTGAAGCTTTCTTT. It translates to CASSHPFGGRNTEAFF.